Given below is one T cell receptor beta chain in context. Its antigen remains unknown. This specimen comes from a study of graft-versus-host responses after intestinal transplantation. Turning to the study itself: Induction using anti-thymocyte globulin, followed by tacrolimus and steroids for approximately three years, was given to all recipients.

Study-wide points: High graft-versus-host to host-versus-graft clonal ratios were seen in allografts of patients with graft-donor T cell macrochimerism.

Intraepithelial and lamina propria lymphocytes were freed from processed graft tissue. Assay: immunoSEQ multiplex PCR; the TCRdb copy retains only in-frame clones and omits some. This sample has 14,000 or so clones, with roughly 82% found just once. CDR3 size: 17 residues. With 2 bases removed from V and 7 bases from J, the gap between germline ends came to 21 bases. The germline V gene encodes CDR1 SNHLY and CDR2 FYNNEI. The sample was ileum tissue, taken roughly 28 days after intestinal transplant. The receptor was isolated from a human patient who received an intestinal transplant, so some T cells may come from the graft donor. This chain links TRBV2 with TRBJ1-5, with D perhaps matching TRBD1 (5 bases). In DNA, the CDR3 is TGTGCCAGCAGTGAACGTTTTGTAGTACAGGACATCCAGCCCCAGCATTTT. It encodes CASSERFVVQDIQPQHF.